This paragraph covers one T cell receptor (beta chain) sequence. This CDR3 has 13 residues. The V end was cut by 5 bases, the J end by 1 base, with 5 bases between. The germline CDR1 and CDR2 sequences are SGHVS and FQNEAQ. It was with random hexamers that roughly 0.45 to 1 ug RNA was reverse transcribed. A multiplex approach, immunoSEQ multiplex PCR, amplified TCR beta CDR3 across 54 Vbeta and 13 Jbeta. TCRdb re-called the immunoSEQ multiplex PCR reads through MiXCR, storing one row per CDR3 protein. The table includes fewer than 200,000 distinct CDR3 sequences, around 94% detected once. This sample was included in a study of CD8 T cells in Susac syndrome.

Sequenced: CD4+ T cells from PBMCs. The J gene is TRBJ2-2, the V gene TRBV7-8; D is undetermined. This clonotype was obtained from a human donor with Susac syndrome. CDR3 loop: CASSLMNTGELFF. The CDR3 DNA sequence: TGTGCCAGCAGCCTAATGAACACCGGGGAGCTGTTTTTT. Drawing the rest from reference TRBV7-8 and TRBJ2-2, the complete variable domain is GAGVSQSPRYKVAKRGQDVALRCDPISGHVSLFWYQQALGQGPEFLTYFQNEAQLDKSGLPSDRFFAERPEGSVSTLKIQRTQQEDSAVYLCASSLMNTGELFFGEGSRLTVL.